What follows are 5 T cell receptor beta chains derived from one specimen sequenced in a study of regulatory T cells in long-lasting Graves disease. Arm-PCR of CDR3 regions and iRepertoire HTBI primers were the basis on which TCR beta libraries were built. TCRdb reprocessed the multiplex PCR reads via MiXCR and lists one record per CDR3 protein. The sample lists 400,000 to 550,000 distinct CDR3 sequences, about 17% seen once, with less than 30% in the top ten. Time point meaning: newly diagnosed GD, antithyroid drugs for less than 3 months. Scientists built the TCR library using RNA that was extracted from PBMCs. The same data also went into a second study, on T cells in Graves' hyperthyroidism and ophthalmopathy.

Sequencing was performed on peripheral blood mononuclear cells (PBMCs), taken at new diagnosis, from a patient treated with antithyroid drugs. The receptors originated from a woman under 30 with Graves disease.

This clonotype showed up many times. This chain joins TRBV5-1 and TRBJ2-7, with D perhaps matching TRBD2 (5 bases). Germline loops: CDR1 SGHRS, CDR2 YFSETQ. V lost 0 bases to trimming and J lost 6 bases, with 13 bases between them. This CDR3 is built from 14 residues. The CDR3: CASSLAVGEGEQYF. The CDR3 nucleotides are TGCGCCAGCAGCTTGGCCGTGGGAGAGGGCGAGCAGTACTTC.

For this clonotype: With a far larger clone one base away, a read error is the likely cause. This chain connects TRBV20-1 to TRBJ2-1; 10 bases match TRBD2. The V segment lost 0 bases and the J segment 10 bases; nucleotides outside the gene matches: 9. CDR1 and CDR2 (germline): DFQATT, SNEGSKA (reference sequence). The CDR3 consists of 15 residues. CDR3 in DNA: TGCAGTGCTAGAGATTTAGCGGGAGGCCCCTACGAGCAGTTCTTC. This sequence encodes CSARDLAGGPYEQFF.

This clonotype was seen ten or more times. The rearrangement joins TRBV5-6 to TRBJ1-2; D unresolved. The CDR3 totals 15 residues. CDR1 SGHDT and CDR2 YYEEEE come from the germline V gene. Deletions cut 0 bases from V and 4 bases from J, with 13 bases between. Written as DNA, the CDR3 is TGTGCCAGCAGCTTGGCCGGTAGGTCGAGCTATGGCTACACCTTC. This encodes CASSLAGRSSYGYTF.

This chain connects TRBV11-2 to TRBJ2-5; the D gene is possibly TRBD1 (6 bases). Trimming removed 0 bases at V and 4 bases at J, with 12 bases between. This CDR3 contains 15 residues. In germline, CDR1 is SGHAT, CDR2 FQNNGV. The CDR3 protein is CASSLEGLRGETQYF. The DNA of the CDR3 is TGTGCCAGCAGCTTAGAAGGGCTCAGGGGAGAGACCCAGTACTTC.

This clonotype was counted ten times or more. The genes are TRBV2 and TRBJ2-1, with 7 nucleotides matching TRBD2. Germline V gene lookup returns CDR1 SNHLY and CDR2 FYNNEI. The V segment lost 0 bases and the J segment 7 bases; nucleotides outside the gene matches: 6. The CDR3 runs 15 residues. CDR3 amino acids: CASSEALRGGNEQFF. The CDR3 coding sequence is TGTGCCAGCAGTGAAGCGCTTCGGGGAGGGAATGAGCAGTTCTTC.